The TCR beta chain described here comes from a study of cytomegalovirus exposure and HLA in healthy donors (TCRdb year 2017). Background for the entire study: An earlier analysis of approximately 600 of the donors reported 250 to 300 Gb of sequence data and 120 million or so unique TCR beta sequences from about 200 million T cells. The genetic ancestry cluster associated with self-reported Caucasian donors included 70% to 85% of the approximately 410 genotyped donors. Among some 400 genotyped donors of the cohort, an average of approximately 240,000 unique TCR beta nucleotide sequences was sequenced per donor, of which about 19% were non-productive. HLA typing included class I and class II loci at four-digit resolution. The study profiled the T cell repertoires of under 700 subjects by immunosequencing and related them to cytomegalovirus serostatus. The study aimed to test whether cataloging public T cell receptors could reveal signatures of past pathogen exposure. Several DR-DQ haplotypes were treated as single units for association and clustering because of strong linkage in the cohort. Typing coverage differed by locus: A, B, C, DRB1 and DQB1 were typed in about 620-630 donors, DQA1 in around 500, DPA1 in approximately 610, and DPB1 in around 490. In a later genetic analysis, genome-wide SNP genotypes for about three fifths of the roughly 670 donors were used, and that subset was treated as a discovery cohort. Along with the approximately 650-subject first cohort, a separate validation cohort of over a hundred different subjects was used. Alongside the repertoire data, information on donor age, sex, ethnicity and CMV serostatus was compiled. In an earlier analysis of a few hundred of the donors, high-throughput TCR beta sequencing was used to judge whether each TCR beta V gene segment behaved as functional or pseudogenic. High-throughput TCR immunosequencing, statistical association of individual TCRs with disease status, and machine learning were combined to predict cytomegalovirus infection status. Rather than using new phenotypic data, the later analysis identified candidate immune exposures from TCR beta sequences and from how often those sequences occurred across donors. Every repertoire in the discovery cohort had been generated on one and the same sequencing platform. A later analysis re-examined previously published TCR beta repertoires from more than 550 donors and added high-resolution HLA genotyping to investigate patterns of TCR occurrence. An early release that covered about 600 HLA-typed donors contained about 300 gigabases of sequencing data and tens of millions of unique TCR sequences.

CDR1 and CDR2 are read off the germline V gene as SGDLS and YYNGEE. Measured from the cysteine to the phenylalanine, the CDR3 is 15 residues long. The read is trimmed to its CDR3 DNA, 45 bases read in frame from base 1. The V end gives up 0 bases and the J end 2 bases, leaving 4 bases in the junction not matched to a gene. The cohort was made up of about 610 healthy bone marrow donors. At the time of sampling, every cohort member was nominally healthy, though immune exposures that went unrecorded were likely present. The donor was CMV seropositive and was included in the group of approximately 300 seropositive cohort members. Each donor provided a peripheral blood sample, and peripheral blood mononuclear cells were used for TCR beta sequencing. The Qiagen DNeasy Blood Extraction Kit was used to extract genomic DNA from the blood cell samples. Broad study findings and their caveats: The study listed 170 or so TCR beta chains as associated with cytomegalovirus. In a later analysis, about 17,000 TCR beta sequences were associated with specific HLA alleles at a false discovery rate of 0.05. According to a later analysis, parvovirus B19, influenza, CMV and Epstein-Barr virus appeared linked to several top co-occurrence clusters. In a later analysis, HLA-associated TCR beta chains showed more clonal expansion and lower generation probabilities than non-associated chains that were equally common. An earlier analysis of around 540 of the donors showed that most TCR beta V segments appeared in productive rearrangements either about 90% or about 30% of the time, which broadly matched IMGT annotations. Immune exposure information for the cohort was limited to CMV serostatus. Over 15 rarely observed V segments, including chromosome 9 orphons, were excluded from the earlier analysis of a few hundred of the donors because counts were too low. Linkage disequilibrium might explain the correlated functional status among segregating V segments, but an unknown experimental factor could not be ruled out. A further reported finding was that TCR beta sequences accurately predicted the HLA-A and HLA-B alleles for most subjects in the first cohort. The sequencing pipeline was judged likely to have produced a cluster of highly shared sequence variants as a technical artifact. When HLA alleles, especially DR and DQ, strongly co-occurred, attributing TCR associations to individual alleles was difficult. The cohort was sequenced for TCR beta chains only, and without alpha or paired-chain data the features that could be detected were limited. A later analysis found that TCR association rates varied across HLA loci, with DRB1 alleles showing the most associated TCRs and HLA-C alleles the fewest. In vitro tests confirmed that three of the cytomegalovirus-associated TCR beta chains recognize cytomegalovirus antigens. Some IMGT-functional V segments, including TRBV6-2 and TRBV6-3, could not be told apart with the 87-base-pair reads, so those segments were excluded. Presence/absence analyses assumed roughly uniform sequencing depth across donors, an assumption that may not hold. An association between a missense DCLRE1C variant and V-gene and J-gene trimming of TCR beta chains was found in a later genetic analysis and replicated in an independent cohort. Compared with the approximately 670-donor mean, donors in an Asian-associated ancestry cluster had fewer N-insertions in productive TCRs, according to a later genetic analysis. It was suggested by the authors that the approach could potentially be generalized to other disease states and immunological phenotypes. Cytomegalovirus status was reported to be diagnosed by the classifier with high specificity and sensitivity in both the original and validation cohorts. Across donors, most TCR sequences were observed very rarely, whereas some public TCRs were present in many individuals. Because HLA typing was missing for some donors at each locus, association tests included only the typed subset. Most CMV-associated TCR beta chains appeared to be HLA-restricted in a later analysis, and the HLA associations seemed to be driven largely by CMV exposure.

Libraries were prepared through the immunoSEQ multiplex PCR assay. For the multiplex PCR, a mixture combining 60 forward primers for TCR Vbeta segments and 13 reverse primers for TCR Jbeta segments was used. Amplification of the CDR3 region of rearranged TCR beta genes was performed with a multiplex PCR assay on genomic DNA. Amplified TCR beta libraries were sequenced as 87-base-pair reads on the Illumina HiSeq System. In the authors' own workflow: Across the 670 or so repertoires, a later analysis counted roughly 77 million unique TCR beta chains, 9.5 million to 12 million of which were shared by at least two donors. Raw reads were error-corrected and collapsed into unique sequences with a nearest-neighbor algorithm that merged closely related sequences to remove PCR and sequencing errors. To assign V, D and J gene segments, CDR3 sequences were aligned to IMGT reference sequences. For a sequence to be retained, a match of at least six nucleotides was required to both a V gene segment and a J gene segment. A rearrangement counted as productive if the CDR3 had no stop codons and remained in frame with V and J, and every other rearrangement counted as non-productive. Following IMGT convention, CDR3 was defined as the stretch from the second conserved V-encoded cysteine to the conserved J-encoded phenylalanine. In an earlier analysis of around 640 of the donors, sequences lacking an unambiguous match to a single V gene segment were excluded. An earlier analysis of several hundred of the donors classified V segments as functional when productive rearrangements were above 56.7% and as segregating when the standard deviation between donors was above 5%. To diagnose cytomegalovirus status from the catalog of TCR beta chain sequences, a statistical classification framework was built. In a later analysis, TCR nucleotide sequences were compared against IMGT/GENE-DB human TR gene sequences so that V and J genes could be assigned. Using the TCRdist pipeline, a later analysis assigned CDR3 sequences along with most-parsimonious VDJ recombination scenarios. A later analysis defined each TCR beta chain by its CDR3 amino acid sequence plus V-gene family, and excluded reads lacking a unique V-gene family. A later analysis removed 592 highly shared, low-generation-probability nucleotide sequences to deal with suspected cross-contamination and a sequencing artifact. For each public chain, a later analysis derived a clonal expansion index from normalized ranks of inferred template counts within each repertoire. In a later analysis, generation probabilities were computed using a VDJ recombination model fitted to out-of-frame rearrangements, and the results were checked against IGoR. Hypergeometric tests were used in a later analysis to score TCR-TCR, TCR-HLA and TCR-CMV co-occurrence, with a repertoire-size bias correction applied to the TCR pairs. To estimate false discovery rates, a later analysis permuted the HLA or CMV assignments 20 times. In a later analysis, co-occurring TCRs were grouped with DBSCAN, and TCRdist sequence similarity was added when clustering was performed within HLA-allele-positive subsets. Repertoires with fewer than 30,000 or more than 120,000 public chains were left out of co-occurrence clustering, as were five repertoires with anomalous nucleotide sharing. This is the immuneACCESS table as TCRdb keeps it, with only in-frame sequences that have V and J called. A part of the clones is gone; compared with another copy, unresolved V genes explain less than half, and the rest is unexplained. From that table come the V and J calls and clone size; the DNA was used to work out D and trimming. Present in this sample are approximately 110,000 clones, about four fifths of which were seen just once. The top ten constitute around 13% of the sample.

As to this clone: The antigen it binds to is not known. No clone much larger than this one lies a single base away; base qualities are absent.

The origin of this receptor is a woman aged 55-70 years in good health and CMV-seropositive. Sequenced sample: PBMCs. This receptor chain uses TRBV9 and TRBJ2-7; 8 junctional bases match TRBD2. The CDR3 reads CASSVGQAGAYEQYF. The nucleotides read TGTGCCAGCAGCGTAGGACAAGCGGGGGCCTACGAGCAGTACTTC.